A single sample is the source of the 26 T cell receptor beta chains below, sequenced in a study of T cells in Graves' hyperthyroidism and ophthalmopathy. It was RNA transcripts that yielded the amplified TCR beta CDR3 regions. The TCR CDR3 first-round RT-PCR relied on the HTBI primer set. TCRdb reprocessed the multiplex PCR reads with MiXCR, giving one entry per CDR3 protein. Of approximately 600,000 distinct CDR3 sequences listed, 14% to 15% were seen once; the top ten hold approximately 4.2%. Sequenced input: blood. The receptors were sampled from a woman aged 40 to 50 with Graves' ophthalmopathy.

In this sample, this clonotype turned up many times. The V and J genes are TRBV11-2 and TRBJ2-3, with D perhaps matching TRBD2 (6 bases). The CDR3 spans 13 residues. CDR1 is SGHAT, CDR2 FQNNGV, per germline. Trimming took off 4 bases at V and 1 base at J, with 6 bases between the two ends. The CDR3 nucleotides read TGTGCCAGCAGCTGGGAGGGCACAGATACGCAGTATTTT. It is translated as CASSWEGTDTQYF.

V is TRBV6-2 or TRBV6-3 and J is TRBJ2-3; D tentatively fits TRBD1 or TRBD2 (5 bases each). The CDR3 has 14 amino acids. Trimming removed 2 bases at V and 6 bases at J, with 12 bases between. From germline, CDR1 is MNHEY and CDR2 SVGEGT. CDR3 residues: CASSYHQGPDTQYF. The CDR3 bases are TGTGCCAGCAGTTACCACCAGGGACCCGATACGCAGTATTTT.

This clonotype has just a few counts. The CDR3: CAWVQRDQLAKNIQYF. The CDR3 DNA sequence: TGTGCCTGGGTCCAAAGGGACCAGTTAGCCAAAAACATTCAGTACTTC. This chain connects TRBV30 to TRBJ2-4; either TRBD1 or TRBD2 may fit D (5 bases each). This CDR3 comprises 16 residues. Trimming left V 5 bases short and J 0 bases short, with 17 bases between. CDR1 GTSNPN and CDR2 SVGIG come from the germline V gene (reference sequence).

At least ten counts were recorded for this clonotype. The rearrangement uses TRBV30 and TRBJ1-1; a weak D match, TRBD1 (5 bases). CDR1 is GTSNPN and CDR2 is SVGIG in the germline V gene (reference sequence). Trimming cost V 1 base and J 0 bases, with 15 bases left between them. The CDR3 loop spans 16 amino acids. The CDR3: CAWSASIGTLNTEAFF. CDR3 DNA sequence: TGTGCCTGGAGTGCATCAATTGGGACTCTGAACACTGAAGCTTTCTTT.

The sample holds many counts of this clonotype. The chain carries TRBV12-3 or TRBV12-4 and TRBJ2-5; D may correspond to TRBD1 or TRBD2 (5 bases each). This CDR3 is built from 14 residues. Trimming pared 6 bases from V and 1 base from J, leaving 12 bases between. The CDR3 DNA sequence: TGTGCCAGCAGAGTCCGGGACCCCCAAGAGACCCAGTACTTC. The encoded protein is CASRVRDPQETQYF.

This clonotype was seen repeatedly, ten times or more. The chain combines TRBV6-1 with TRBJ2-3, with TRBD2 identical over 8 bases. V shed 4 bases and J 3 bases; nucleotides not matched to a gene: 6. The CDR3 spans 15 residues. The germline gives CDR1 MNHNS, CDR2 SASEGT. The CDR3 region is CASSVSGSTTDTQYF. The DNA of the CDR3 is TGTGCCAGCAGTGTAAGCGGGAGTACAACAGATACGCAGTATTTT.

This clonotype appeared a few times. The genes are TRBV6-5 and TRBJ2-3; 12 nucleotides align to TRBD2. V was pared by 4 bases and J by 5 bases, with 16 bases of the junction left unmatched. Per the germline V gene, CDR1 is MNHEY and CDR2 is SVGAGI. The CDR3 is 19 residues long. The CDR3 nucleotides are TGTGCCAGCAGTTGCTCGACAAACCTGACTAGCGGGAGTGAAGATACGCAGTATTTT. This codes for CASSCSTNLTSGSEDTQYF.

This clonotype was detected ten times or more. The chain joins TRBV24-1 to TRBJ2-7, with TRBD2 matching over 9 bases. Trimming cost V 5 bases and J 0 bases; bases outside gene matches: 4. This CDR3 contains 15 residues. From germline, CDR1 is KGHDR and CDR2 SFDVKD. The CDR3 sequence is CATSVETSGSYEQYF. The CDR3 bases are TGTGCCACCAGTGTTGAGACTAGCGGCTCCTACGAGCAGTACTTC.

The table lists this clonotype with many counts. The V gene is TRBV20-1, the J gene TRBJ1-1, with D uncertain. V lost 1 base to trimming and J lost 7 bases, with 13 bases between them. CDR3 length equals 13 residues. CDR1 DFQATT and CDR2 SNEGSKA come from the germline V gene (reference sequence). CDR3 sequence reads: CSARGGIANEAFF. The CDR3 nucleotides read TGCAGTGCTAGAGGTGGCATAGCGAATGAAGCTTTCTTT.

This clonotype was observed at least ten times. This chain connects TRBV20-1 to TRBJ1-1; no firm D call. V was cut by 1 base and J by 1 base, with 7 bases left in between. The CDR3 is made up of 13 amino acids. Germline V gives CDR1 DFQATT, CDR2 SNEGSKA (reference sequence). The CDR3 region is CSARVIANTEAFF. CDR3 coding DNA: TGCAGTGCTAGAGTAATTGCGAACACTGAAGCTTTCTTT.

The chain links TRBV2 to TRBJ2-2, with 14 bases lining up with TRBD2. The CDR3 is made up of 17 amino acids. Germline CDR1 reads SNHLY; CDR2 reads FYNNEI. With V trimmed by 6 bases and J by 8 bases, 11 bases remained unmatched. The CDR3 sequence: CASSAGLAGVYSGELFF. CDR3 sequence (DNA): TGTGCCAGCAGCGCGGGACTAGCGGGAGTTTATTCTGGGGAGCTGTTTTTT.

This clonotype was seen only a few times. CDR3 protein: CASSLSEGMVDIQYF. CDR3 sequence (DNA): TGTGCCAGCAGCTTGTCGGAAGGGATGGTTGACATTCAGTACTTC. The V and J genes are TRBV5-6 and TRBJ2-4, with unresolved D. The CDR3 length is 15 residues. The V gene's germline CDR1 is SGHDT and CDR2 YYEEEE. Between the trimmed V and J ends, which lost 1 base and 8 bases, there was a span of 16 bases.

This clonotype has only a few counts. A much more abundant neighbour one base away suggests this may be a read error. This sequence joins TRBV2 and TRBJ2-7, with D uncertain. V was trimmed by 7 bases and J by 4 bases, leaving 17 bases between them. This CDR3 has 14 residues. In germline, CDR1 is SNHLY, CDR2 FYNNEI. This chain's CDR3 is CASTNRVRAYEQYF. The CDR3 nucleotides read TGTGCCAGCACAAATCGGGTCCGGGCTTACGAGCAGTACTTC.

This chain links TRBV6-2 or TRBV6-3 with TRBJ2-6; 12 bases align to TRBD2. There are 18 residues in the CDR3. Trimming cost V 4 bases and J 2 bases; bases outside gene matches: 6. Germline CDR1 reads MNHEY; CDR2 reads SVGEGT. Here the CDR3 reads CASSFNLAGGPGANVLTF. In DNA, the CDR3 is TGTGCCAGCAGTTTTAATCTAGCGGGAGGGCCTGGGGCCAACGTCCTGACTTTC.

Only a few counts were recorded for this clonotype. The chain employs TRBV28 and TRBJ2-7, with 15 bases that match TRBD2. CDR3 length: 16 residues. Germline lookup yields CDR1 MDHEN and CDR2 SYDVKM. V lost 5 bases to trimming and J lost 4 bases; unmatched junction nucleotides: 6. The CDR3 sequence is CASSNGLAGGVYEQYF. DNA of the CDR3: TGTGCCAGCAGTAACGGACTAGCGGGAGGGGTATACGAGCAGTACTTC. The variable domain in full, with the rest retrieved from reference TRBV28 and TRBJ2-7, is DVKVTQSSRYLVKRTGEKVFLECVQDMDHENMFWYRQDPGLGLRLIYFSYDVKMKEKGDIPEGYSVSREKKERFSLILESASTNQTSMYLCASSNGLAGGVYEQYFGPGTRLTVT.

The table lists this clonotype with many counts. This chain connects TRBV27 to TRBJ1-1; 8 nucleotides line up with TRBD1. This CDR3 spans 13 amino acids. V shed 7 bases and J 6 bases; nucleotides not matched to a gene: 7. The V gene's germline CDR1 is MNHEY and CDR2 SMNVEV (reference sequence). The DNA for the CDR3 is TGTGCCAGCATCGACAGGGGTTCGTCTGAAGCTTTCTTT. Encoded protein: CASIDRGSSEAFF.

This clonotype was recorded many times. CDR3 protein: CASSESALWLGHRDGYTF. CDR3 DNA sequence: TGTGCCAGCAGTGAAAGTGCGCTGTGGCTGGGACACCGTGATGGCTACACCTTC. The chain combines TRBV2 with TRBJ1-2; tentative D call: TRBD1 (6 bases). V lost 2 bases, J lost 6 bases, and 25 bases lay in between. CDR3 size: 18 residues. Germline CDR1 SNHLY, CDR2 FYNNEI. Full variable domain (outside the CDR3, taken from reference TRBV2 and TRBJ1-2): EPEVTQTPSHQVTQMGQEVILRCVPISNHLYFYWYRQILGQKVEFLVSFYNNEISEKSEIFDDQFSVERPDGSNFTLKIRSTKLEDSAMYFCASSESALWLGHRDGYTFGSGTRLTVV.

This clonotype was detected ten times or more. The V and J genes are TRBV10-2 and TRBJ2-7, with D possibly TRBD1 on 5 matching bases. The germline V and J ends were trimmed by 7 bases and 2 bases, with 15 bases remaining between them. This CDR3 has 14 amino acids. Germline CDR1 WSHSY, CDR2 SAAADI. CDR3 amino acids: CASNDQDSAYEQYF. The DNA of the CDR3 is TGCGCCAGCAACGATCAAGACAGTGCCTACGAGCAGTACTTC.

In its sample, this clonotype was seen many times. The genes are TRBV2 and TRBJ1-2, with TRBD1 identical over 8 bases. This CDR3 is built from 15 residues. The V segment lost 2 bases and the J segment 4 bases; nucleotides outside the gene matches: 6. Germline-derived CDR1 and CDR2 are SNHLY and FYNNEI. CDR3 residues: CASSERSGGRYGYTF. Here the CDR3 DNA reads TGTGCCAGCAGTGAACGTTCAGGGGGCCGCTATGGCTACACCTTC.

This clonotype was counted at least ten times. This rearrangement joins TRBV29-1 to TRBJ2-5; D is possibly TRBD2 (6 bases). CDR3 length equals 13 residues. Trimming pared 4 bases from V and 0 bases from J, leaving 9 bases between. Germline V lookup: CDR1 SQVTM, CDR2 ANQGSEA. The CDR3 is CSVGGTYQETQYF. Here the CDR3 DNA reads TGCAGCGTTGGGGGGACTTACCAAGAGACCCAGTACTTC.

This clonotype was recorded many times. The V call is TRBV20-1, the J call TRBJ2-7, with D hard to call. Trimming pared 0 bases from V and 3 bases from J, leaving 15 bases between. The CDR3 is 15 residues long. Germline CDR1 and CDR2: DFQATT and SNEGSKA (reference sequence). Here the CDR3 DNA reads TGCAGTGCTAGAGACCTCACCGCGGCCCTCTACGAGCAGTACTTC. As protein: CSARDLTAALYEQYF.

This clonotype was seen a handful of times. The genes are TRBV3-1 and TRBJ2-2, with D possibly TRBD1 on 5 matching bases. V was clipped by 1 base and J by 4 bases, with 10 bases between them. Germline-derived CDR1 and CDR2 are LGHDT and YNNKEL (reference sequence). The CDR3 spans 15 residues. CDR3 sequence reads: CASSQATGVTGELFF. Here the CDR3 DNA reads TGTGCCAGCAGCCAAGCCACAGGAGTCACCGGGGAGCTGTTTTTT.

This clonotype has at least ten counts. This CDR3 reads CASSTPRGSETQYF. In DNA form, the CDR3 reads TGTGCCAGCAGTACCCCCAGGGGTTCAGAGACCCAGTACTTC. The chain carries TRBV28 and TRBJ2-5; possibly TRBD1 for D (6 bases). The V gene lost 5 bases and the J gene lost 4 bases, with 14 bases spanning the gap. The CDR3 length is 14 residues. The germline V gene has CDR1 MDHEN and CDR2 SYDVKM.

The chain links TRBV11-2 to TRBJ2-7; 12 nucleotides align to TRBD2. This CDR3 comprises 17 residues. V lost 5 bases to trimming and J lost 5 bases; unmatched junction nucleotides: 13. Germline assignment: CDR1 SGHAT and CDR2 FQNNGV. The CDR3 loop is CASSGARTSGIAHEQYF. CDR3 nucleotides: TGTGCCAGCAGCGGAGCCCGGACTAGCGGGATTGCCCACGAGCAGTACTTC.

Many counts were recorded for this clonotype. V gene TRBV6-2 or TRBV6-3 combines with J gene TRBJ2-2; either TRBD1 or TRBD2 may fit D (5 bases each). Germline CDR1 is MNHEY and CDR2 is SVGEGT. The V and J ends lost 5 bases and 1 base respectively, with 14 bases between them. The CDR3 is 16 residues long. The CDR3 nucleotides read TGTGCCAGCAGTCGGGGCCCTTCCTGGAACACCGGGGAGCTGTTTTTT. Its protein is CASSRGPSWNTGELFF.

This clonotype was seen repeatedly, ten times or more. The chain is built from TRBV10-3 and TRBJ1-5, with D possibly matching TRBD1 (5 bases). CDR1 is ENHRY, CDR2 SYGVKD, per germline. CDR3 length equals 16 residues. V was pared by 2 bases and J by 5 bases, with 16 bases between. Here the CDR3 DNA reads TGTGCCATCAGTGAGAATCGGGGGAGGGTGGATCAGCCCCAGCATTTT. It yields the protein CAISENRGRVDQPQHF.